Each of the 8 T cell receptor beta chains below was sequenced from the same sample in a study of T cells in Graves' hyperthyroidism and ophthalmopathy. The TCR beta CDR3 regions underwent amplification using RNA transcripts as the source. HTBI primers were employed in a first-round RT-PCR of the TCR CDR3. TCRdb re-derived calls from the multiplex PCR reads in MiXCR, one entry per CDR3 protein. The table lists about 420,000 distinct CDR3 sequences, approximately 15% of them singletons. The sample consisted of blood. Receptors were obtained from a woman aged 18-29 years with Graves' hyperthyroidism.

V gene TRBV27 combines with J gene TRBJ2-7; TRBD1 matches at 9 bases. The CDR3 loop spans 15 amino acids. Germline V gene lookup returns CDR1 MNHEY and CDR2 SMNVEV (reference sequence). Trimming took 2 bases from V and 4 from J; bases not matched to a gene: 6. The chain's CDR3 is CASSLREGTGYEQYF. CDR3 sequence (DNA): TGTGCCAGCAGTTTAAGGGAGGGGACAGGGTACGAGCAGTACTTC.

This chain connects TRBV14 to TRBJ2-2; the D gene is possibly TRBD1 (5 bases). The CDR3 is 13 residues long. Germline CDR1 is SGHDN and CDR2 is FVKESK. The ends were cut back, 4 bases at V and 8 bases at J, with 11 bases in the middle. The DNA of the CDR3 is TGTGCCAGCAGCCGGGGCCGACTTGGGGAGCTGTTTTTT. Its translation is CASSRGRLGELFF.

The chain uses TRBV2 and TRBJ2-1; D is possibly TRBD2 (5 bases). V lost 7 bases to trimming and J lost 6 bases, with 13 bases between them. Germline lookup yields CDR1 SNHLY and CDR2 FYNNEI. The CDR3 loop spans 13 amino acids. The CDR3 is CASNNLRGNEQFF. CDR3 in DNA: TGTGCCAGCAACAACCTCCGGGGCAATGAGCAGTTCTTC.

This clonotype has at least ten counts. The CDR3 DNA reads TGTGCCAGCAGCCTACGGGGGGCCCCCACCAATGAGCAGTTCTTC. Translated, it gives CASSLRGAPTNEQFF. J is TRBJ2-1 and V is TRBV11-2; TRBD2 is a possible D gene (7 bases). The germline V gene encodes CDR1 SGHAT and CDR2 FQNNGV. This CDR3 has 15 amino acids. The ends were cut back, 5 bases at V and 6 bases at J, with 17 bases in the middle.

CDR3 amino acids: CASSFDRSYSPLHF. CDR3 in DNA: TGTGCCAGCAGTTTCGACAGGTCCTATTCACCCCTCCACTTT. The chain carries TRBV12-3 or TRBV12-4 and TRBJ1-6; D might be TRBD1 (6 bases). The CDR3 spans 14 residues. V lost 3 bases and J lost 8, with 11 bases in between.

This clonotype turned up a few times. J is TRBJ2-4 and V is TRBV20-1; D perhaps matches TRBD2 (5 bases). The CDR3 spans 14 residues. From germline, CDR1 is DFQATT and CDR2 SNEGSKA (reference sequence). V dropped 3 bases and J dropped 3 bases, with 12 bases sitting between them. CDR3 DNA sequence: TGCAGTGCTAGCTCTAGCCTGATCAAAAACATTCAGTACTTC. Its protein product is CSASSSLIKNIQYF.

This clonotype was detected a few times. This chain uses TRBV15 with TRBJ1-5; maybe TRBD1 (6 bases). This CDR3 contains 20 residues. Trimming took 2 bases from V and 0 from J, leaving 23 bases between them. CDR1 LNHNV and CDR2 YYDKDF come from the germline V gene (reference sequence). In DNA form, the CDR3 reads TGTGCCACCAGCAGACGATCGGGGGGGGGCGGAACCTATAGCAATCAGCCCCAGCATTTT. It yields the protein CATSRRSGGGGTYSNQPQHF.

This clonotype was picked up a small number of times. The chain uses TRBV4-2 and TRBJ2-4; 7 nucleotides line up with TRBD1. The germline gives CDR1 LGHNA, CDR2 YNFKEQ. The CDR3 contains 16 residues. V shed 1 base, J shed 3 bases, and the junction held 6 bases outside the gene matches. Here the CDR3 DNA reads TGTGCCAGCAGCCAAGCCCAACGACAGGGCAAAAACATTCAGTACTTC. Protein product: CASSQAQRQGKNIQYF.